This T cell receptor (beta chain) was retrieved from a study of OX40 agonist ivuxolimab in advanced cancers. Background for the entire study: The costimulatory receptor OX40 (CD134) was targeted by ivuxolimab, a fully human IgG2 agonistic monoclonal antibody. Intravenous ivuxolimab was administered to patients every 2 weeks at six dose levels: 0.01, 0.1, 0.3, 1.5, 3 and 10 mg/kg. Of the roughly 52 dose-escalation patients, hepatocellular carcinoma was present in 19, melanoma in some 15, renal cell carcinoma in 9 and head and neck cancer in 9. The dose-escalation cohort was approximately 83% male with a mean age of about 60 years, ranging from roughly 20 to 80. Patients were allowed to have had prior anti-PD-1, anti-PD-L1 or anti-CTLA-4 therapy, and 30% to 50% of the dose-escalation patients had previously received checkpoint inhibitors. Three dose-escalation patients achieved partial responses, one with hepatocellular carcinoma and two with cutaneous melanoma. The purpose of peripheral TCRbeta sequencing was to test whether ivuxolimab changed TCR sequence diversity and led to clonal T-cell expansion. The paper covers the monotherapy dose-escalation part of the phase I ivuxolimab trial, which included N ≈ 50 patients. What the study reported, not specific to this receptor: In the 0.1-3.0 mg/kg groups, partial responders were among the patients with the lowest normalized peripheral clonal expansion, particularly in CD8+ T cells. After ivuxolimab, expanded clones were on average more numerous among CD8+ T cells than among CD4+ T cells. Antigen specificity was not determined for the clonally expanded peripheral T cells. At doses of 0.1 to 3.0 mg/kg, clonal expansion of both CD4+ and CD8+ blood T cells was observed from baseline to week 6. Low levels of normalized T-cell clonal expansion were also seen in some patients who did not respond.

V sheds 7 bases and J sheds 8 bases, leaving 8 bases between their ends. The germline V gene provides CDR1 SNHLY and CDR2 FYNNEI. There are 10 amino acids in the CDR3, from cysteine to phenylalanine inclusive. Just the 30-base CDR3 DNA is kept, in frame starting at base 1. This clone was observed a handful of times. Its antigen is not yet known. No much larger clonotype is one base removed from it; base qualities were not supplied. To sequence the TCRbeta CDR3 region, genomic DNA was isolated from the sorted cells. TCRbeta CDR3 regions were sequenced using the immunoSEQ Assay. TCRdb took this table from immuneACCESS and kept in-frame rearrangements with V and J called. Such tables lack part of the clones; where checked against another copy, unresolved V genes explain under half of the gap, and the rest is unexplained. Here the sample has 75,000 to 100,000 clones; 84% occur a single time. 5.5% of the sample goes to the ten largest clones.

Patients with autoimmune disease history or receiving systemic immunosuppression were excluded from the trial. Peripheral blood for TCR sequencing was drawn from every dose cohort at baseline, at cycle 4 day 1 and at cycle 7 day 1. The samples were drawn from a first-in-human, open-label, multicenter phase I dose-escalation trial of ivuxolimab. Adults with locally advanced or metastatic melanoma, renal cell carcinoma, hepatocellular carcinoma or head and neck squamous cell carcinoma were enrolled in the trial. Before TCR sequencing, CD4+ T cells and CD8+ T cells were sorted from peripheral blood as separate populations.

The material sequenced was CD4+ or CD8+ T cells sorted from blood, taken in a trial of the OX40 agonist ivuxolimab. The chain employs TRBV2 and TRBJ1-2; confidence is insufficient to name the D gene. The sequence was obtained from an adult with an advanced solid tumor such as melanoma, head and neck, liver or kidney cancer. CDR3 region: CASIARGYTF. The base sequence is TGTGCCAGCATCGCGCGGGGCTACACCTTC.